The rows below give T cell receptor beta chains drawn from one sample of a study of cytomegalovirus exposure and HLA in healthy donors. Clones were sequenced by immunoSEQ multiplex PCR, and TCRdb holds only the in-frame ones, with some missing. The sample records approximately 110,000 clones, more than 65% being singletons. Source material: PBMCs. The receptors were gathered from a human donor in good health. Both conserved end residues are part of each CDR3. Fields, in order: J gene, V gene, clone size, D gene, CDR3 protein, CDR3 DNA. A D gene is named only where the DNA matches it firmly. Only part of the rows carry a size: once, few, many, or a class if the clone is expanded.

TRBJ1-1 TRBV5-4 - TRBD1 CASSLEGRGREAFF TGTGCCAGCAGCTTGGAAGGCAGGGGGAGAGAAGCTTTCTTT
TRBJ2-1 TRBV27 - TRBD2 CASRRSGSSYNEQFF TGTGCCAGCAGGAGAAGCGGGAGCTCCTACAATGAGCAGTTCTTC
TRBJ1-5 TRBV27 - - CASSLAGGNQPQHF TGTGCCAGCAGTTTAGCGGGTGGCAATCAGCCCCAGCATTTT
TRBJ1-5 TRBV6-5 - - CASGSGNQPQHF TGTGCCAGCGGCTCAGGGAATCAGCCCCAGCATTTT
TRBJ1-1 TRBV30 once TRBD1 CAWTQGDGTEAFF TGTGCCTGGACTCAGGGGGATGGCACTGAAGCTTTCTTT
TRBJ2-2 TRBV10-3 - - CAISASQFANTGELFF TGTGCCATCAGTGCTTCTCAGTTCGCGAACACCGGGGAGCTGTTTTTT
TRBJ1-3 TRBV28 - TRBD1 CASTLGTGRNTIYF TGTGCCAGCACCCTCGGGACAGGGAGAAACACCATATATTTT
TRBJ2-7 TRBV18 - - CASSPNSGEQYF TGTGCCAGCTCACCAAACTCAGGCGAGCAGTACTTC
TRBJ2-3 TRBV11-3 - - CASSLTIVDTQYF TGTGCCAGCAGCTTAACCATAGTAGATACGCAGTATTTT
TRBJ2-1 TRBV6-1 - TRBD2 CASKGASGRYEQFF TGTGCCAGCAAAGGGGCTAGCGGGAGGTATGAGCAGTTCTTC
TRBJ2-5 TRBV4-1 few - CASSQVAGLGTQYF TGCGCCAGCAGCCAAGTCGCAGGGCTCGGGACCCAGTACTTC
TRBJ1-1 TRBV5-1 - - CASSFRGMNTEAFF TGCGCCAGCAGCTTTAGAGGGATGAACACTGAAGCTTTCTTT
TRBJ2-7 TRBV5-6 few - CASSLGLWRDEQYF TGTGCCAGCAGCTTGGGGCTTTGGCGGGACGAGCAGTACTTC
TRBJ2-1 TRBV5-1 few - CASSLLVGGDNEQFF TGCGCCAGCAGCTTGTTAGTTGGGGGCGACAATGAGCAGTTCTTC
TRBJ1-4 TRBV28 once TRBD1 CASRFADRVGANEKLFF TGTGCCAGCAGGTTCGCGGACAGGGTGGGGGCTAATGAAAAACTGTTTTTT
TRBJ1-4 TRBV6-1 - - CASSEILAEKLFF TGTGCCAGCAGTGAAATACTAGCAGAAAAACTGTTTTTT
TRBJ1-4 TRBV6-6 - - CASSRIEGANEKLFF TGTGCCAGCAGCCGGATCGAGGGGGCTAATGAAAAACTGTTTTTT
TRBJ1-1 TRBV5-1 - - CASSYSQGGGNTEAFF TGCGCCAGCAGCTATTCACAGGGTGGAGGAAACACTGAAGCTTTCTTT
TRBJ2-1 TRBV4-2 - - CASSQSGGGSSNEQFF TGTGCCAGCAGCCAGAGTGGGGGCGGGAGTAGTAATGAGCAGTTCTTC
TRBJ2-1 TRBV18 - TRBD1 CASSPAGQGDNEQFF TGTGCCAGCTCACCCGCGGGACAGGGGGACAATGAGCAGTTCTTC
TRBJ1-3 TRBV28 - - CASSRGGESENTIYF TGTGCCAGCAGCCGGGGTGGGGAGAGCGAAAACACCATATATTTT
TRBJ2-3 TRBV9 - TRBD2 CASSTGGVTDTQYF TGTGCCAGCAGTACCGGGGGGGTCACAGATACGCAGTATTTT
TRBJ1-1 TRBV5-1 once - CASSLGNSEAFF TGCGCCAGCAGCTTGGGTAACAGTGAAGCTTTCTTT
TRBJ2-7 TRBV14 - TRBD2 CASSQVGDYPYEQYF TGTGCCAGCAGCCAAGTAGGGGACTATCCCTACGAGCAGTACTTC
TRBJ1-5 TRBV23-1 - TRBD1 CASSQSGTGGRLNQPQHF TGCGCCAGCAGTCAATCCGGGACAGGGGGGAGGCTGAATCAGCCCCAGCATTTT
TRBJ1-1 TRBV19 - TRBD1 CASRETGTVNTEAFF TGTGCCAGTAGAGAAACCGGGACAGTGAACACTGAAGCTTTCTTT
TRBJ2-2 TRBV18 - - CASSPSEVPLGELFF TGTGCCAGCTCACCATCGGAGGTCCCTCTCGGGGAGCTGTTTTTT
TRBJ2-7 TRBV27 - - CASSLSSRGSYEQYF TGTGCCAGCAGTTTATCAAGTCGGGGCTCCTACGAGCAGTACTTC
TRBJ2-1 TRBV7-9 - - CASSLGGTNNEQFF TGTGCCAGCAGCTTAGGCGGCACAAACAATGAGCAGTTCTTC
TRBJ1-1 TRBV10-3 - TRBD1 CAISDRTGNTEALF TGTGCCATCAGTGACAGGACAGGGAACACTGAAGCTCTCTTT
TRBJ2-5 TRBV6-1 - - CASRSIGETQYF TGTGCCAGCAGGTCAATCGGAGAGACCCAGTACTTC
TRBJ1-1 TRBV11-3 - - CASSSREGHTEAFF TGTGCCAGCAGCTCCAGGGAGGGGCACACTGAAGCTTTCTTT
TRBJ2-7 TRBV19 once TRBD2 CASSSGLANYEQYF TGTGCCAGTAGTTCCGGACTAGCTAATTACGAGCAGTACTTC
TRBJ2-3 TRBV19 - TRBD2 CASSFGLAGGQADTQYF TGTGCCAGTAGTTTCGGACTAGCGGGAGGGCAAGCAGATACGCAGTATTTT
TRBJ2-3 TRBV5-4 - TRBD2 CASSSTSGPVSTDTQYF TGTGCCAGCAGCTCGACTAGCGGCCCGGTTAGCACAGATACGCAGTATTTT
TRBJ1-2 TRBV6-1 - - CASSEGAWSPTYGYTF TGTGCCAGCAGTGAGGGAGCCTGGAGCCCTACCTATGGCTACACCTTC
TRBJ1-1 TRBV25-1 - TRBD1 CASSDTQDRGLEAFF TGTGCCAGCAGTGATACCCAAGACAGGGGGCTGGAAGCTTTCTTT
TRBJ2-3 TRBV6-4 - - CASSDRETDTQYF TGTGCCAGCAGTGACCGGGAGACAGATACGCAGTATTTT
TRBJ1-1 TRBV7-2 - - CASSSQGGQAHTEAFF TGTGCCAGCAGCTCACAGGGTGGTCAAGCCCACACTGAAGCTTTCTTT
TRBJ2-1 TRBV9 - - CASSVGGAYYNEQFF TGTGCCAGCAGCGTTGGAGGAGCCTACTACAATGAGCAGTTCTTC
TRBJ1-5 TRBV19 few TRBD1 CASSIAGQVNQPQHF TGTGCCAGTAGTATAGCGGGACAGGTAAATCAGCCCCAGCATTTT
TRBJ1-2 TRBV28 - - CASSPRDYGYTF TGTGCCAGCAGTCCCCGGGACTATGGCTACACCTTC
TRBJ1-2 TRBV12-5 - TRBD1 CASGLVQGANYGYTF TGTGCTAGTGGTTTGGTACAGGGGGCGAACTATGGCTACACCTTC
TRBJ2-6 TRBV5-1 - TRBD1 CASSTRTGTFSGANVLTF TGCGCCAGCAGCACTAGGACAGGAACCTTCTCTGGGGCCAACGTCCTGACTTTC
TRBJ2-2 TRBV9 few - CASSVAGQAGTGELFF TGTGCCAGCAGCGTAGCTGGGCAGGCGGGGACCGGGGAGCTGTTTTTT
TRBJ1-2 TRBV7-9 - - CASSLASILSGYTF TGTGCCAGCAGCTTAGCGTCGATCCTAAGTGGCTACACCTTC
TRBJ2-7 TRBV10-3 - - CAINQADSYEQYF TGTGCCATCAACCAGGCCGATTCCTACGAGCAGTACTTC
TRBJ2-7 TRBV6-5 - TRBD1 CASSWTGSSYEQYF TGTGCCAGCAGTTGGACAGGAAGCTCCTACGAGCAGTACTTC
TRBJ2-1 TRBV4-1 - - CASSQDLASSYNEQFF TGCGCCAGCAGCCAAGATTTGGCAAGCTCCTACAATGAGCAGTTCTTC
TRBJ2-3 TRBV5-4 - TRBD2 CASSPKTSGSLTDTQYF TGTGCCAGCAGCCCTAAGACTAGCGGGTCCCTCACAGATACGCAGTATTTT
TRBJ2-7 TRBV2 - - CAGIQVPYEQYF TGTGCCGGCATCCAGGTCCCCTACGAGCAGTACTTC
TRBJ1-3 TRBV30 - - CAWSVNLARWGNTIYF TGTGCCTGGAGTGTAAACCTGGCCAGGTGGGGAAACACCATATATTTT
TRBJ2-7 TRBV4-2 - TRBD1 CASSQESGQGVYEQYF TGTGCCAGCAGCCAAGAATCTGGACAGGGGGTCTACGAGCAGTACTTC
TRBJ1-1 TRBV18 - TRBD1 CASSPDGQGAGIGYTEAFF TGTGCCAGCTCACCGGACGGACAGGGGGCAGGTATTGGGTACACTGAAGCTTTCTTT
TRBJ1-3 TRBV19 - TRBD1 CATQPGQGIGNTIYF TGTGCCACCCAACCGGGACAGGGTATCGGAAACACCATATATTTT
TRBJ2-1 TRBV11-3 - - CASSPSGFEQFF TGTGCCAGCAGCCCCTCGGGGTTCGAGCAGTTCTTC
TRBJ2-1 TRBV10-1 - TRBD2 CASSEKASGKNEQFF TGCGCCAGCAGTGAGAAGGCTAGCGGGAAGAATGAGCAGTTCTTC
TRBJ2-4 TRBV18 - TRBD2 CASSLSSDSGVPIQYF TGTGCCAGCTCACTGTCCTCGGATAGCGGGGTCCCCATTCAGTACTTC